These 30 T cell receptor beta chains originate from one sample sequenced in a study of blood T cells in healthy people across ages. Sample-barcoded 5' priming and a J-beta primer mix drove a second PCR of 7 to 11 cycles. TCRdb independently ran MiXCR on the 5' RACE reads; one entry per CDR3 protein. Among 1.6 million or so distinct CDR3 sequences listed, about 35% were seen once. Sequencing was done on a sample of blood. The receptors shown here come from a woman aged 25 to 45 in good health.

This chain joins TRBV6-5 and TRBJ2-5; D not certain. The germline V and J ends were trimmed by 6 bases and 2 bases, with 13 bases remaining between them. This CDR3 has 14 amino acids. Germline CDR1 and CDR2: MNHEY and SVGAGI. In nucleotides, the CDR3 is TGTGCCAGCAGCAGGAATCACCTGCAAGAGACCCAGTACTTC. Its translation is CASSRNHLQETQYF.

The V gene is TRBV28, the J gene TRBJ2-1; possibly TRBD2 for D (5 bases). V dropped 6 bases and J dropped 4 bases, with 19 bases sitting between them. This CDR3 has 16 amino acids. Germline CDR1 and CDR2: MDHEN and SYDVKM. The CDR3 coding sequence is TGTGCCAGCAGGCTGGATACTAGAATCGGGTACAATGAGCAGTTCTTC. This sequence encodes CASRLDTRIGYNEQFF.

The chain uses TRBV20-1 and TRBJ2-1, with 9 bases identical to TRBD2. CDR3 length: 15 residues. CDR1 DFQATT and CDR2 SNEGSKA come from the germline V gene (reference sequence). The junction had 11 bases not matched to a gene; V was cut back by 7 bases and J by 4 bases. CDR3 amino acids: CSVHRVAGAYNEQFF. In nucleotides, the CDR3 is TGCAGTGTTCACAGGGTAGCGGGGGCTTACAATGAGCAGTTCTTC.

This chain links TRBV20-1 with TRBJ2-1; D perhaps matches TRBD2 (6 bases). Trimming shortened V by 8 bases and J by 3 bases, and 20 bases separated the two germline ends. The CDR3 is 15 residues long. The germline V gene encodes CDR1 DFQATT and CDR2 SNEGSKA (reference sequence). The CDR3, as DNA: TGCAGTACTGCCGCCGGACGGGAGTTCTACAATGAGCAGTTCTTC. It encodes CSTAAGREFYNEQFF.

In DNA form, the CDR3 reads TGTGCCAGCAGGTGGGGGGCTTCCTACGAGCAGTACTTC. It is translated as CASRWGASYEQYF. V is TRBV7-2 and J is TRBJ2-7; D possibly matches TRBD1 or TRBD2 (6 bases each). This CDR3 region has 13 residues. The germline gives CDR1 SGHTA, CDR2 FQGNSA. The germline V and J ends were trimmed by 6 bases and 1 base, with 10 bases remaining between them.

This clonotype was counted between two and nine times. The J gene is TRBJ2-7, the V gene TRBV20-1; D perhaps matches TRBD2 (6 bases). This CDR3 has 13 amino acids. The germline CDR1 and CDR2 sequences are DFQATT and SNEGSKA (reference sequence). Trimming left V 0 bases short and J 6 bases short, with 12 bases between. Here the CDR3 reads CSARELRGREQYF. In DNA form, the CDR3 reads TGCAGTGCTAGAGAGTTGCGGGGACGCGAGCAGTACTTC.

The chain carries TRBV15 and TRBJ2-3, with 10 nucleotides matching TRBD1. There are 15 residues in the CDR3. Germline CDR1 is LNHNV and CDR2 is YYDKDF (reference sequence). Trimming took 5 bases from V and 6 from J; bases not matched to a gene: 8. CDR3 sequence reads: CATSARDRGSDTQYF. The CDR3 bases are TGTGCCACCAGCGCCCGGGACAGGGGCTCTGATACGCAGTATTTT. Full variable domain (remainder filled in from reference TRBV15 and TRBJ2-3): DAMVIQNPRYQVTQFGKPVTLSCSQTLNHNVMYWYQQKSSQAPKLLFHYYDKDFNNEADTPDNFQSRRPNTSFCFLDIRSPGLGDTAMYLCATSARDRGSDTQYFGPGTRLTVL.

This clonotype turned up a few times. This chain uses TRBV7-9 with TRBJ2-1; 13 nucleotides match TRBD2. With V trimmed by 5 bases and J by 1 base, 8 bases remained unmatched. Germline V gene sequence: CDR1 SEHNR, CDR2 FQNEAQ (reference sequence). The CDR3 runs to 18 residues. DNA for the CDR3: TGTGCCAGCAGCCCGCGGACTAGCGGGGGCCCGTCCTACAATGAGCAGTTCTTC. The encoded protein is CASSPRTSGGPSYNEQFF.

CDR3: CASSFSRLAGADTQYF. The CDR3 DNA follows: TGTGCCAGCAGCTTCTCCCGACTAGCGGGGGCAGATACGCAGTATTTT. The chain links TRBV7-9 to TRBJ2-3, with 12 bases that match TRBD2. This CDR3 has 16 residues. V lost 3 bases to trimming and J lost 4 bases; unmatched junction nucleotides: 5. Germline CDR1 reads SEHNR; CDR2 reads FQNEAQ (reference sequence).

The V and J genes are TRBV20-1 and TRBJ2-5, with 9 bases fitting TRBD2. The CDR3 totals 15 residues. V shed 1 base and J 1 base; nucleotides not matched to a gene: 4. The germline V gene has CDR1 DFQATT and CDR2 SNEGSKA (reference sequence). The CDR3 sequence: CSARVGSGGQETQYF. In DNA, the CDR3 is TGCAGTGCTAGAGTGGGTAGCGGGGGCCAAGAGACCCAGTACTTC.

The chain links TRBV5-1 to TRBJ1-2; 9 positions agree with TRBD1. The germline CDR1 and CDR2 sequences are SGHRS and YFSETQ. This CDR3 region has 15 residues. J gave up 8 bases and V 4 bases, and 12 bases lay outside the gene matches. In DNA form, the CDR3 reads TGCGCCAGCAGCGAGACGACGAGACAGGGGGGCGGCTACACCTTC. It codes for CASSETTRQGGGYTF.

This clonotype was counted once. The chain recombines TRBV18 with TRBJ1-5; D remains ambiguous. Germline CDR1 KGHSH, CDR2 LQKENI. V lost 6 bases, J lost 1 base, and 7 bases lay in between. CDR3 length equals 13 residues. Written as DNA, the CDR3 is TGTGCCAGCTCCACCCGCAGCAATCAGCCCCAGCATTTT. The encoded protein is CASSTRSNQPQHF.

Regarding this clonotype: A much larger clone sits a single nucleotide away, making a read error possible. The chain joins TRBV4-1 to TRBJ2-7; D possibly matches TRBD1 or TRBD2 (6 bases each). The V gene's germline CDR1 is MGHRA and CDR2 YSYEKL. The CDR3 length is 15 residues. V lost 4 bases and J lost 6, with 19 bases in between. The CDR3 coding sequence is TGCGCCAGCAGCCGAATAGCGGAAGGGGGATGCGAGCAGTACTTC. It is translated as CASSRIAEGGCEQYF.

The chain combines TRBV2 with TRBJ1-5; a possible D gene is TRBD1 (6 bases). Looked up from germline, CDR1 is SNHLY and CDR2 is FYNNEI. The V end was cut by 2 bases, the J end by 2 bases, with 28 bases between. CDR3 length: 21 residues. CDR3 region: CASSELPVGTPLAGGNQPQHF. As DNA, the CDR3 is TGTGCCAGCAGTGAACTACCCGTCGGGACACCATTAGCTGGAGGCAATCAGCCCCAGCATTTT.

This clonotype was detected ten times or more. The chain recombines TRBV10-3 with TRBJ2-3; the match to TRBD2 covers 11 bases. The CDR3 extends over 16 amino acids. Trimming at V came to 2 bases and at J to 5 bases, leaving 6 bases not matched to a gene. The germline V gene has CDR1 ENHRY and CDR2 SYGVKD. CDR3 protein: CAISEELAGERDTQYF. The CDR3 bases are TGTGCCATCAGTGAGGAACTAGCGGGGGAGAGAGATACGCAGTATTTT.

This rearrangement joins TRBV6-2 or TRBV6-3 to TRBJ2-1, with D tentatively TRBD2 (5 bases). V was clipped by 2 bases and J by 10 bases, with 12 bases between them. The CDR3 contains 13 residues. Germline loops: CDR1 MNHEY, CDR2 SVGEGT. CDR3 nucleotides: TGTGCCAGCAGTTACGTCGAGAGGGAGGAGCAGTTCTTC. Translation gives CASSYVEREEQFF.

This clonotype was counted a few times. In nucleotides, the CDR3 is TGTGCCAGCAGCCAGAGCGGGGTGAGGACTTTGGATGACGGCTACACCTTC. Translation gives CASSQSGVRTLDDGYTF. This rearrangement joins TRBV3-1 to TRBJ1-2, with D unclear. With 3 bases removed from V and 8 bases from J, the gap between germline ends came to 25 bases. The CDR3 is 17 residues long. CDR1 and CDR2 from the germline V gene are LGHDT and YNNKEL (reference sequence).

Remarks on this clonotype: This CDR3 fails to terminate in the conserved phenylalanine or tryptophan, so it likely reflects a read error. The chain combines TRBV15 with TRBJ1-2, with 9 bases identical to TRBD1. J was trimmed by 3 bases and V by 3 bases; bases with no gene match: 8. The CDR3 extends over 16 amino acids. In germline, CDR1 is LNHNV, CDR2 YYDKDF (reference sequence). CDR3 coding DNA: TGTGCCACCAGCAGTCTAACAGGGGGCGCTTACTATGGCTACACCTTA. It is translated as CATSSLTGGAYYGYTL.

This rearrangement joins TRBV20-1 to TRBJ2-3; 8 nucleotides line up with TRBD2. This CDR3 comprises 14 residues. The germline CDR1 and CDR2 sequences are DFQATT and SNEGSKA (reference sequence). J gave up 0 bases and V 5 bases, and 4 bases lay outside the gene matches. The DNA for the CDR3 is TGCAGTGCTTGGACTAGCCAGAGCACAGATACGCAGTATTTT. Protein product: CSAWTSQSTDTQYF.

A few counts support this clonotype. The V gene is TRBV10-3, the J gene TRBJ1-2, with 8 bases identical to TRBD1. The CDR3 runs to 16 residues. With 3 bases clipped from V and 6 bases from J, the junction kept 12 bases outside the gene matches. Germline V gene data show CDR1 as ENHRY and CDR2 as SYGVKD. This CDR3 reads CAISEIQGVGSDGYTF. In DNA form, the CDR3 reads TGTGCCATCAGTGAAATACAGGGGGTTGGAAGTGATGGCTACACCTTC.

This clonotype was recorded a few times. The V gene is TRBV7-3, the J gene TRBJ2-2, with D possibly TRBD2 on 6 matching bases. The CDR3 covers 14 residues. Trimming stripped 7 bases from V and 2 bases from J, with 11 bases between. The V gene's germline CDR1 is SGHTA and CDR2 FQGTGA. The CDR3 DNA reads TGTGCCAGCACTTGGGGAGGAAACACCGGGGAGCTGTTTTTT. Translated: CASTWGGNTGELFF.

The chain carries TRBV20-1 and TRBJ2-7; D tentatively reads TRBD1 or TRBD2 (6 bases each). Germline V gives CDR1 DFQATT, CDR2 SNEGSKA (reference sequence). Trimming stripped 6 bases from V and 1 base from J, with 16 bases between. This CDR3 spans 14 amino acids. CDR3 bases: TGCAGTGCCCAGGGGACTCTCTCTTCCTACGAGCAGTACTTC. Protein: CSAQGTLSSYEQYF.

The chain combines TRBV6-5 with TRBJ2-2, with no clear D. The length of the CDR3 is 15 residues. Germline loops: CDR1 MNHEY, CDR2 SVGAGI. V was shortened by 6 bases and J by 3 bases, with 14 bases between the two germline ends. The CDR3 loop is CASSRQVADTGELFF. As DNA, the CDR3 is TGTGCCAGCAGCCGCCAGGTGGCAGACACCGGGGAGCTGTTTTTT.

This clonotype showed up many times. The rearrangement links TRBV12-3 or TRBV12-4 to TRBJ2-5; a possible D gene is TRBD1 (7 bases). Trimming removed 8 bases at V and 5 bases at J, with 18 bases between. The CDR3 length is 14 residues. CDR3 region: CASSWQAGGETQYF. CDR3 in DNA: TGTGCCAGCTCATGGCAGGCAGGGGGGGAGACCCAGTACTTC.

This chain links TRBV9 with TRBJ2-7; TRBD2 might be the D (5 bases). This CDR3 region has 15 residues. Per germline, CDR1 SGDLS and CDR2 YYNGEE. Between the trimmed V and J ends, which lost 1 base and 0 bases, there was a span of 11 bases. CDR3 sequence reads: CASSVSGTTSYEQYF. The DNA for the CDR3 is TGTGCCAGCAGCGTAAGCGGAACTACCTCCTACGAGCAGTACTTC.

There are many counts of this clonotype. V is TRBV29-1 and J is TRBJ2-1; 7 nucleotides align to TRBD1. CDR1 is SQVTM, CDR2 ANQGSEA, per germline. This CDR3 spans 14 amino acids. With 6 bases clipped from V and 4 bases from J, the junction kept 9 bases outside the gene matches. This CDR3 reads CSVRGQFLYNEQFF. DNA for the CDR3: TGCAGCGTACGGGGACAGTTCCTTTACAATGAGCAGTTCTTC.

This clonotype was detected a few times. The chain joins TRBV11-2 to TRBJ2-1; D is undetermined. V lost 1 base, J lost 6 bases, and 13 bases lay in between. The CDR3 is made up of 15 amino acids. Germline V gene sequence: CDR1 SGHAT, CDR2 FQNNGV. DNA for the CDR3: TGTGCCAGCAGCTTAGGGTGGTTCGGAAGCAATGAGCAGTTCTTC. Its translation is CASSLGWFGSNEQFF.

The gene calls are TRBV7-3 and TRBJ2-3, with TRBD2 matching over 7 bases. There are 14 residues in the CDR3. J lost 4 bases, V lost 5 bases, and 6 bases had no gene match. The germline CDR1 and CDR2 sequences are SGHTA and FQGTGA. The DNA for the CDR3 is TGTGCCAGCAGCACCGGGACTATGGCAGATACGCAGTATTTT. It encodes CASSTGTMADTQYF.

V and J are TRBV3-1 and TRBJ2-1; D is perhaps TRBD2 (5 bases). This CDR3 comprises 12 residues. The V end was cut by 4 bases, the J end by 10 bases, with 11 bases between. Germline assignment: CDR1 LGHDT and CDR2 YNNKEL (reference sequence). The CDR3 protein is CASSRWTGEQFF. As DNA, the CDR3 is TGTGCCAGCAGCCGATGGACTGGCGAGCAGTTCTTC.

There are a few counts of this clonotype. CDR3 in amino acids: CASSAQGAREPQHF. As DNA, the CDR3 is TGTGCCAGCAGCGCCCAGGGGGCGCGGGAGCCCCAGCATTTT. J is TRBJ1-5 and V is TRBV11-2; 8 nucleotides align to TRBD1. The CDR3 has 14 residues. The germline CDR1 and CDR2 sequences are SGHAT and FQNNGV. V dropped 5 bases and J dropped 8; count of bases not matched to a gene: 8.